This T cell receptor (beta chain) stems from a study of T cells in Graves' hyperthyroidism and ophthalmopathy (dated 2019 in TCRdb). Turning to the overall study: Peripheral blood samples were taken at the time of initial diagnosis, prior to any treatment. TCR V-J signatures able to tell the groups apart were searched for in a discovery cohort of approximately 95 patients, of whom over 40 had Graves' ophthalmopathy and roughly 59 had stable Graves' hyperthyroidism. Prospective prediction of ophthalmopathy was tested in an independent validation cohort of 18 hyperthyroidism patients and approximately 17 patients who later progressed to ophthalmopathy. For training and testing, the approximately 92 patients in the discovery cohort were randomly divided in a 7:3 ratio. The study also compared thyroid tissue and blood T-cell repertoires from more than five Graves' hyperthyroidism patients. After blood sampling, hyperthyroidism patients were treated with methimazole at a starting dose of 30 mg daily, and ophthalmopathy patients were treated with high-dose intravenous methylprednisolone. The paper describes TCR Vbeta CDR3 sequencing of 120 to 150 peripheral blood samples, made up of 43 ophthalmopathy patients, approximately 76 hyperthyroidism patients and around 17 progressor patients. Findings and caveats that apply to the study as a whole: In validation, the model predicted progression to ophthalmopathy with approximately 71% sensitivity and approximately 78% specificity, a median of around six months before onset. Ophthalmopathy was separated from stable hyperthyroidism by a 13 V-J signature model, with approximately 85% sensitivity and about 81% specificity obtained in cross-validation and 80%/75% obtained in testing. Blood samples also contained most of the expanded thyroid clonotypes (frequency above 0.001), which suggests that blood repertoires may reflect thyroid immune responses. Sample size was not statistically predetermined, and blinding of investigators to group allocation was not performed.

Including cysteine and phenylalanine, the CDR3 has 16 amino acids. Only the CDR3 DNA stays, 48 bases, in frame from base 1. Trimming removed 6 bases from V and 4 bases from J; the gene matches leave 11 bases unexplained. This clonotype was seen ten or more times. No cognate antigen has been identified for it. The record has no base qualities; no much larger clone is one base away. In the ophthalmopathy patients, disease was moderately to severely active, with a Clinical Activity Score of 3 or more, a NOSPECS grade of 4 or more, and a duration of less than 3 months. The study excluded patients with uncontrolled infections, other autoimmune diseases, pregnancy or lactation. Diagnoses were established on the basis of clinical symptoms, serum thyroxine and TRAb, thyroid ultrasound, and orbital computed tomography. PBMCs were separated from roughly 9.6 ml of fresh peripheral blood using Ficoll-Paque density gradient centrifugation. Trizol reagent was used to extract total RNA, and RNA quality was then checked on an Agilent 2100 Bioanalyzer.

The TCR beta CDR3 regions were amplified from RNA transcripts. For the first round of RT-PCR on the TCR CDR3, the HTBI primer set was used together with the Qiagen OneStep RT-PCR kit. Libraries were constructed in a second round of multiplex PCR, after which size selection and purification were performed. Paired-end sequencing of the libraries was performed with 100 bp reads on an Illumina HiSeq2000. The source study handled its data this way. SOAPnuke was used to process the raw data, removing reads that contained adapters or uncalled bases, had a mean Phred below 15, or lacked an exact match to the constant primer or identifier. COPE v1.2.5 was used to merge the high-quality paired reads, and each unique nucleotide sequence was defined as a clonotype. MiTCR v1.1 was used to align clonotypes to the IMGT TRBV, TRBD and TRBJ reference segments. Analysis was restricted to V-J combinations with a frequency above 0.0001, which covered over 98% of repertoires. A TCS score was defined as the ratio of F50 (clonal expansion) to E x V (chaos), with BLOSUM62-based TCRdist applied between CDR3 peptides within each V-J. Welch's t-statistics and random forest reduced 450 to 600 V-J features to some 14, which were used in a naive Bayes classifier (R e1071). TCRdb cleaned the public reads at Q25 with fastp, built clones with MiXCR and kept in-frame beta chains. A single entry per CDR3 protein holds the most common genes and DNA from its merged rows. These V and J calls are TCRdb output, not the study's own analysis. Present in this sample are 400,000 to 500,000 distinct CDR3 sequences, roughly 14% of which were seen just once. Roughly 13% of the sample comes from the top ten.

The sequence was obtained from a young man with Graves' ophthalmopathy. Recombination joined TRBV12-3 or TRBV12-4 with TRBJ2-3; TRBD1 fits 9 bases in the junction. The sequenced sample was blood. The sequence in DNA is TGTGCCAGCAGCACCGGGACAGGGTATGGGGCAGATACGCAGTATTTT. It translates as CASSTGTGYGADTQYF.